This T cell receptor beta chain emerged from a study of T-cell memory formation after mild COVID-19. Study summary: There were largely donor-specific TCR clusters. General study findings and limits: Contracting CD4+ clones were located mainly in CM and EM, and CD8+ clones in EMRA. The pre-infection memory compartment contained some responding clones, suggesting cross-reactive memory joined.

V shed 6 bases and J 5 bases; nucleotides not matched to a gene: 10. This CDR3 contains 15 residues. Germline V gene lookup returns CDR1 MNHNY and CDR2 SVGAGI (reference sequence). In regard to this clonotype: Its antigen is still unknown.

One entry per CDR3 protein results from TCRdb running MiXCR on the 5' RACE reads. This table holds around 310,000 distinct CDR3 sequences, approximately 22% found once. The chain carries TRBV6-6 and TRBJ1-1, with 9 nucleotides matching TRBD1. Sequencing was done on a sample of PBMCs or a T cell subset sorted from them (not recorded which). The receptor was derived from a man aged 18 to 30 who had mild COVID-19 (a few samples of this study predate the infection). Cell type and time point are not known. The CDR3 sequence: CASREPQGARTEAFF. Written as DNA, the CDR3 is TGTGCCAGCAGGGAGCCACAGGGGGCGAGGACTGAAGCTTTCTTT.